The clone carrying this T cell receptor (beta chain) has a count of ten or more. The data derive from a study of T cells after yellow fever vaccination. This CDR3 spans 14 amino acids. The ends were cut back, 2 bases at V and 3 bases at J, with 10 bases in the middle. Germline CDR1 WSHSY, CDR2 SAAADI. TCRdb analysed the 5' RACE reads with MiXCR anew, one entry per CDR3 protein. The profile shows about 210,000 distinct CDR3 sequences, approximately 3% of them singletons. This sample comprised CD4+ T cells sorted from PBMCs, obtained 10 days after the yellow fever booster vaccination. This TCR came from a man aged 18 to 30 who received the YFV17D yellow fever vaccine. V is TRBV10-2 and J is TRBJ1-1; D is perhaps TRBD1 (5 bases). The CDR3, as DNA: TGCGCCAGCAGTGAGCGGGGGAGGCACACTGAAGCTTTCTTT. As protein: CASSERGRHTEAFF.